This T cell receptor beta chain was observed in a study of blood T cell repertoires in COVID-19. Sequenced by immunoSEQ multiplex PCR; TCRdb stores in-frame clones only, minus some. The sample includes 330,000 or so clones, more than 70% of them seen just once. Shortly before study entry, within 2 weeks, exposed participants had met a COVID-19 case. In germline, CDR1 is MDHEN, CDR2 SYDVKM. The CDR3 covers 12 residues. Trimming cost V 8 bases and J 3 bases, with 8 bases left between them. This sequence was found in a woman in her thirties who had been exposed to COVID-19. Material: PBMCs or T cells enriched from blood (not recorded which). The chain employs TRBV28 and TRBJ1-5; unclear D gene. In DNA form, the CDR3 reads TGTGCCAGCCTTAGAATCAATCAGCCCCAGCATTTT. It specifies CASLRINQPQHF.